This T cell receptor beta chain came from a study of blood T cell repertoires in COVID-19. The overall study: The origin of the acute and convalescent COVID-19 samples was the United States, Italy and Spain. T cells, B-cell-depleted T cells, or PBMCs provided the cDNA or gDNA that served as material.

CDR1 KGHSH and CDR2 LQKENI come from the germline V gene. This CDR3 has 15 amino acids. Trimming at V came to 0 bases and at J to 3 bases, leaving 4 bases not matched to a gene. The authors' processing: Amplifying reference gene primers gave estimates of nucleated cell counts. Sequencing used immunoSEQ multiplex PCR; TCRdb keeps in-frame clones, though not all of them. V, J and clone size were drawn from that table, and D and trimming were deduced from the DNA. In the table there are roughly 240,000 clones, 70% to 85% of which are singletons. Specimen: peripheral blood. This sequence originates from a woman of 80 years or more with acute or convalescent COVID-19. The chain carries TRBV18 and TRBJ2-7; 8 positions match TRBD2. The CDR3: CASSPPTAGVYEQYF. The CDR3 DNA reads TGTGCCAGCTCACCACCGACAGCGGGGGTCTACGAGCAGTACTTC.